This T cell receptor (beta chain) came from a study of cytomegalovirus exposure and HLA in healthy donors. This clone has just a few counts. Antigen: not known. 13 Jbeta primers and 60 Vbeta primers were used for the PCR. Libraries were prepared by immunoSEQ multiplex PCR; TCRdb keeps only in-frame clonotypes and omits some of them. The sample holds some 220,000 clones; around four fifths are singletons and the top ten take less than 3.5%. Whole-study results and caveats: Immune exposure was documented only through CMV serostatus. Researchers catalogued approximately 170 TCR beta chains as cytomegalovirus-associated. In vitro experiments confirmed that three CMV-associated chains were specific for CMV antigens.

V was trimmed by 2 bases and J by 2 bases, leaving 2 bases between them. CDR1 and CDR2 (germline): SNHLY, FYNNEI. This CDR3 contains 12 residues. The receptor comes from a woman aged 60 to 75 in good health and CMV-seropositive. The chain carries TRBV2 and TRBJ2-3; D is undetermined. What was sequenced was PBMCs. CDR3 residues: CASSEYTDTQYF. CDR3 DNA: TGTGCCAGCAGTGAATACACAGATACGCAGTATTTT.